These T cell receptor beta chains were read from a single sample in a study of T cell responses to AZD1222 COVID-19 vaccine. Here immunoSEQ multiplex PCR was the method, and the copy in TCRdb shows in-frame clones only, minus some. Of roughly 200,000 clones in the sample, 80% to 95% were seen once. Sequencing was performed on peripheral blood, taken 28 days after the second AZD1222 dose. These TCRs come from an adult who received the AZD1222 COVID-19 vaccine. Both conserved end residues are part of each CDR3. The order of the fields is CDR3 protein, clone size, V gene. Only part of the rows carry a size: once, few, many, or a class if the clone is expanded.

CDR3aa: CASSPLQPGNWGYTF
abundance: NA
v_gene: TRBV5-1

CDR3aa: CASSVSAQRTLTDTQYF
abundance: NA
v_gene: TRBV9

CDR3aa: CASSFSGPGGYTF
abundance: few
v_gene: TRBV5-1

CDR3aa: CASSVQPNTGELFF
abundance: NA
v_gene: TRBV9

CDR3aa: CASSGWGGSSNQPQHF
abundance: once
v_gene: TRBV19

CDR3aa: CASSPADNYGYTF
abundance: NA
v_gene: TRBV11-1

CDR3aa: CASSLRTAVGEAFF
abundance: NA
v_gene: TRBV6-6

CDR3aa: CASSLVSSRAGRYGYTF
abundance: NA
v_gene: TRBV7-9

CDR3aa: CASRGGVGSGKVYGYTF
abundance: few
v_gene: TRBV28

CDR3aa: CASSWLTSGEQFF
abundance: NA
v_gene: TRBV7-2